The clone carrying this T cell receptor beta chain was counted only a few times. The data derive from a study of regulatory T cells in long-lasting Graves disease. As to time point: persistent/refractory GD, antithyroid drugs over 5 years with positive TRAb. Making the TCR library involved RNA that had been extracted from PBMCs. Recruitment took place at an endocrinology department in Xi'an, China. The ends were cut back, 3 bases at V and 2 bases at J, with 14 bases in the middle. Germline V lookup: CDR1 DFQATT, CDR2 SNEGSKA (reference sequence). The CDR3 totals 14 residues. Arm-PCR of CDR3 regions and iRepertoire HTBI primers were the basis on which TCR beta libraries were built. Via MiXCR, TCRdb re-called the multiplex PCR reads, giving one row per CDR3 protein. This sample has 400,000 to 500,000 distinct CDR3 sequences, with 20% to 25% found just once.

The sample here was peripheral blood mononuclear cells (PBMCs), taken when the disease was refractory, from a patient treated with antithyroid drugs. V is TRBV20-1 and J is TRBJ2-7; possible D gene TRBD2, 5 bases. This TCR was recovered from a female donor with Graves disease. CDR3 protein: CSAREVRRPYEQYF. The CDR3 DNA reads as TGCAGTGCTAGGGAGGTCCGGCGGCCCTACGAGCAGTACTTC.